This TCR beta chain was found in a study of neurological immune-mediated disorders. One entry per CDR3 protein, called by TCRdb with MiXCR from the 5' RACE reads. The top ten clones hold around 9% of a sample with approximately 47,000 distinct CDR3 sequences, roughly 13% of them seen once. This clonotype was seen ten or more times. The time point was: longitudinal time-point 3. Unsorted libraries came from 2 million PBMCs stored at -80 °C. Germline V lookup: CDR1 SGHTA, CDR2 FQGNSA. CDR3 size: 16 residues. V lost 5 bases and J lost 4, with 20 bases in between. The sequence was collected from a male donor with HTLV-1-associated myelopathy (HAM/TSP). This chain connects TRBV7-2 to TRBJ1-1; D may be TRBD1 (5 bases). Source material: PBMCs. CDR3 nucleotide sequence: TGTGCCAGCAGCCTACGGGACCCCGGGACGAGCACTGAAGCTTTCTTT. This sequence encodes CASSLRDPGTSTEAFF.